Presented here are 26 T cell receptor beta chains from one specimen sequenced in a study of CD8+CD57+ T cells in acquired aplastic anemia. Profiles of TCR beta VDJ and CDR3 were generated from a genomic DNA template. TCRdb redid the calling of the reads with MiXCR, one entry per CDR3 protein. This table holds 250,000 or so distinct CDR3 sequences, approximately 45% found once. The sequenced patients had an expansion of CD8+CD57+ cells seen by flow cytometry. The specimen sequenced was sorted CD4+, CD8+, or CD8+CD57+ T cells (not recorded which) from PBMCs. These receptors all come from a human donor with aplastic anemia.

The V and J genes are TRBV7-9 and TRBJ2-5, with D unclear. Per the germline V gene, CDR1 is SEHNR and CDR2 is FQNEAQ (reference sequence). V dropped 0 bases and J dropped 5 bases, with 13 bases sitting between them. The CDR3 runs 15 residues. CDR3 nucleotide sequence: TGTGCCAGCAGCTTAGCCATCAGGCCCTTGGAGACCCAGTACTTC. Translation gives CASSLAIRPLETQYF.

This clonotype appeared many times. The chain carries TRBV7-9 and TRBJ1-1, with no clear D. The ends were cut back, 5 bases at V and 12 bases at J, with 22 bases in the middle. CDR3 length: 14 amino acids. The germline V gene encodes CDR1 SEHNR and CDR2 FQNEAQ (reference sequence). CDR3 in amino acids: CASSAPQVSYVTFF. CDR3 DNA: TGTGCCAGCAGCGCCCCTCAGGTATCCTATGTGACTTTCTTT.

This clonotype came up many times. The rearrangement links TRBV7-6 to TRBJ2-3; TRBD1 agrees at 9 bases. The CDR3 sequence is 15 residues long. Losses at the gene ends were 2 bases for V and 1 base for J; bases not matched to a gene: 1. The V gene's germline CDR1 is SGHVS and CDR2 FNYEAQ. The CDR3 DNA reads TGTGCCAGCAGCTTACGGACAGGGGGCACAGATACGCAGTATTTT. Protein product: CASSLRTGGTDTQYF.

This clonotype came up a few times. This chain uses TRBV7-6 with TRBJ2-7; the D gene is possibly TRBD2 (5 bases). Germline CDR1 is SGHVS and CDR2 is FNYEAQ. V lost 5 bases and J 0 bases, leaving 17 bases between the germline ends. The CDR3 is 16 residues long. Written as DNA, the CDR3 is TGTGCCAGCAGCCCACAGAGGACTCTGAGCTCCTACGAGCAGTACTTC. It translates to CASSPQRTLSSYEQYF. The whole variable domain, remainder taken from reference TRBV7-6 and TRBJ2-7, is GAGVSQSPRYKVTKRGQDVALRCDPISGHVSLYWYRQALGQGPEFLTYFNYEAQQDKSGLPNDRFSAERPEGSISTLTIQRTEQRDSAMYRCASSPQRTLSSYEQYFGPGTRLTVT.

The table lists this clonotype with many counts. This chain connects TRBV15 to TRBJ2-5; D is uncertain. The CDR3 length is 14 residues. Trimming took 3 bases from V and 1 from J, leaving 9 bases between them. Germline assignment: CDR1 LNHNV and CDR2 YYDKDF (reference sequence). This CDR3 reads CATSRGSSQETQYF. The DNA for the CDR3 is TGTGCCACCAGCAGGGGCTCCAGCCAAGAGACCCAGTACTTC.

The gene calls are TRBV7-8 and TRBJ1-2; D call uncertain. Germline-derived CDR1 and CDR2 are SGHVS and FQNEAQ. V was pared by 3 bases and J by 4 bases, with 9 bases between. This CDR3 has 13 residues. The DNA of the CDR3 is TGTGCCAGCAGCTTCCAAGAGACCTATGGCTACACCTTC. This sequence encodes CASSFQETYGYTF.

V usage is TRBV10-3 and J usage is TRBJ2-5; 11 bases map to TRBD2. The CDR3 sequence is 17 residues long. Trimming took 0 bases from V and 1 from J; bases not matched to a gene: 4. The germline CDR1 and CDR2 sequences are ENHRY and SYGVKD. Here the CDR3 DNA reads TGTGCCATCAGTGAGTCGTCTAGCGGGGGGTCCCAAGAGACCCAGTACTTC. It is translated as CAISESSSGGSQETQYF.

Concerning this clonotype: At one end, the junction sequence differs from germline, possibly due to a read error. The chain recombines TRBV9 with TRBJ1-1; D not resolved. The CDR3 totals 16 residues. Germline loops: CDR1 SGDLS, CDR2 YYNGEE. CDR3 amino acids: CASNVQDTSVGTEAFF. As DNA, the CDR3 is TGTGCCAGCAACGTACAAGACACATCAGTGGGCACTGAAGCTTTCTTT.

This rearrangement joins TRBV24-1 to TRBJ2-1, with 11 bases identical to TRBD2. This CDR3 spans 16 amino acids. Germline V lookup: CDR1 KGHDR, CDR2 SFDVKD. Trimming cost V 3 bases and J 5 bases; bases outside gene matches: 5. CDR3 amino acids: CATSDLAGGSHNEQFF. The CDR3 region has the DNA TGTGCCACCAGTGATCTAGCGGGGGGATCCCACAATGAGCAGTTCTTC.

This clonotype has more than one count but fewer than ten. CDR3 protein: CASSLLNAADTQYF. The CDR3 nucleotides are TGTGCCAGCAGTTTACTTAATGCGGCAGATACGCAGTATTTT. This sequence joins TRBV27 and TRBJ2-3; D ambiguous. With 2 bases removed from V and 4 bases from J, the gap between germline ends came to 10 bases. This CDR3 region has 14 residues. Germline CDR1 MNHEY, CDR2 SMNVEV (reference sequence).

The chain is built from TRBV20-1 and TRBJ1-6, with D possibly TRBD1 on 5 matching bases. The CDR3 covers 14 residues. Germline V gives CDR1 DFQATT, CDR2 SNEGSKA (reference sequence). V was pared by 5 bases and J by 5 bases, with 13 bases between. The CDR3 reads CSAGGAGNNSPLHF. The DNA of the CDR3 is TGCAGTGCTGGCGGGGCAGGGAATAATTCACCCCTCCACTTT.

A single count supports this clonotype. Compared with germline, one end of the junction differs, possibly owing to a read error. The chain uses TRBV7-9 and TRBJ2-1, with TRBD2 matching over 11 bases. Germline V gene lookup returns CDR1 SEHNR and CDR2 FQNEAQ (reference sequence). This CDR3 is 16 amino acids long. In nucleotides, the CDR3 is TGTGCCAGCAGCCTAACCTCTAGCGGGGGGCGTAATGGGCAGTTCTTC. As protein: CASSLTSSGGRNGQFF.

This chain links TRBV7-6 with TRBJ2-3; 8 bases are a match to TRBD2. J gave up 4 bases and V 5 bases, and 11 bases lay outside the gene matches. This CDR3 has 16 amino acids. Germline V CDR1 and CDR2: SGHVS, FNYEAQ. The CDR3 is CASSQDLAGRPDTQYF. CDR3 DNA sequence: TGTGCCAGCAGCCAAGATTTAGCGGGGAGGCCAGATACGCAGTATTTT. Full variable domain (outside the CDR3, taken from reference TRBV7-6 and TRBJ2-3): GAGVSQSPRYKVTKRGQDVALRCDPISGHVSLYWYRQALGQGPEFLTYFNYEAQQDKSGLPNDRFSAERPEGSISTLTIQRTEQRDSAMYRCASSQDLAGRPDTQYFGPGTRLTVL.

This clonotype has only a few counts. This sequence joins TRBV7-9 and TRBJ2-5; 10 positions agree with TRBD2. V shed 4 bases, J shed 1 base, and the junction held 6 bases outside the gene matches. Germline lookup yields CDR1 SEHNR and CDR2 FQNEAQ (reference sequence). CDR3 length: 16 amino acids. CDR3 DNA: TGTGCCAGCAGCTCCTGGACTAGCGGAGGCCAAGAGACCCAGTACTTC. Its translation is CASSSWTSGGQETQYF.

As to this clonotype: One base away lies a much larger clone, so this may be a sequencing read error. This chain connects TRBV20-1 to TRBJ1-1; no definite D call. Germline values: CDR1 DFQATT, CDR2 SNEGSKA (reference sequence). V was cut by 0 bases and J by 4 bases, with 21 bases left in between. The CDR3 is 17 residues long. The DNA of the CDR3 is TGCAGTGCTAGAGATGTAAGCGGACCCCTCACGGGCACTGAAGCTTTCTTT. Its translation is CSARDVSGPLTGTEAFF.

This clonotype was recorded once. With a much larger clone just one base away, this may be a read error. The chain joins TRBV20-1 to TRBJ1-6, with D possibly TRBD1 on 5 matching bases. This CDR3 is 14 amino acids long. Germline V gene sequence: CDR1 DFQATT, CDR2 SNEGSKA (reference sequence). Here the CDR3 reads CAWSVGQGASPLHF. The CDR3, as DNA: TGTGCCTGGAGTGTAGGTCAGGGAGCTTCACCCCTCCACTTT.

The V and J genes are TRBV5-6 and TRBJ2-5; tentatively, D is TRBD1 (5 bases). Germline-derived CDR1 and CDR2 are SGHDT and YYEEEE. The length of the CDR3 is 15 residues. V was shortened by 4 bases and J by 2 bases, with 15 bases between the two germline ends. The CDR3 loop reads CASSIGHPVQETQYF. DNA for the CDR3: TGTGCCAGCAGCATCGGACACCCCGTTCAAGAGACCCAGTACTTC.

The rearrangement joins TRBV29-1 to TRBJ2-6; 14 bases agree with TRBD2. The CDR3 runs to 17 residues. CDR1 and CDR2 from the germline V gene are SQVTM and ANQGSEA. V lost 7 bases and J lost 0; bases outside the gene matches: 5. The CDR3 loop reads CSARLAGGPSGANVLTF. The CDR3 bases are TGCAGCGCCAGACTAGCGGGGGGGCCCTCTGGGGCCAACGTCCTGACTTTC.

This chain uses TRBV18 with TRBJ2-1; 8 bases fit TRBD2. CDR1 is KGHSH, CDR2 LQKENI, per germline. This CDR3 region has 15 residues. Germline trimming cut 3 bases from V and 7 bases from J; bases unmatched to any gene: 8. In DNA form, the CDR3 reads TGTGCCAGCTCACCCCGGGAGGGCCTGAGGAATGAGCAGTTCTTC. Its translation is CASSPREGLRNEQFF. Combining the CDR3 with reference TRBV18 and TRBJ2-1 gives the whole variable domain NAGVMQNPRHLVRRRGQEARLRCSPMKGHSHVYWYRQLPEEGLKFMVYLQKENIIDESGMPKERFSAEFPKEGPSILRIQQVVRGDSAAYFCASSPREGLRNEQFFGPGTRLTVL.

The chain couples TRBV7-8 to TRBJ2-7; 7 positions agree with TRBD1. The germline V gene encodes CDR1 SGHVS and CDR2 FQNEAQ. The CDR3 loop spans 14 amino acids. J lost 5 bases, V lost 4 bases, and 8 bases had no gene match. The CDR3 region is CASSYRDSDDEQYF. Here the CDR3 DNA reads TGTGCCAGCAGCTACCGGGACAGCGACGACGAGCAGTACTTC.

Worth noting for this clonotype: A read error may be the cause here, since a much bigger clone is one base away. The V gene is TRBV2, the J gene TRBJ2-5; no reliable D call. CDR1 and CDR2 (germline): SNHLY, FYNNEI. V was trimmed by 6 bases and J by 7 bases, leaving 15 bases between them. This CDR3 has 13 amino acids. CDR3 DNA: TGTGCCAGCAGCCCCCCGGGTGAACCGACCCAGTACTTC. This gives the protein CASSPPGEPTQYF.

This clonotype was found a few times. The rearrangement uses TRBV12-3 or TRBV12-4 and TRBJ2-7; 8 positions agree with TRBD1. V gave up 6 bases and J gave up 4 bases; unmatched junction bases: 14. CDR3 length: 16 amino acids. For the CDR3, the DNA is TGTGCCAGCAGCCCGGGAAGGGCAGGGGGCCTATACGAGCAGTACTTC. Its protein is CASSPGRAGGLYEQYF.

This clonotype was found many times. The genes are TRBV12-3 or TRBV12-4 and TRBJ1-2; no firm D call. The CDR3 has 14 residues. Trimming shortened V by 3 bases and J by 5 bases, and 13 bases separated the two germline ends. Here the CDR3 DNA reads TGTGCCAGCAGTTTTATTGACCGGAGGTATGGCTACACCTTC. This encodes CASSFIDRRYGYTF.

The rearrangement joins TRBV5-1 to TRBJ1-2; 9 bases are shared with TRBD1. V lost 0 bases to trimming and J lost 7 bases; unmatched junction nucleotides: 7. Germline-derived CDR1 and CDR2 are SGHRS and YFSETQ. The CDR3 is made up of 15 amino acids. CDR3 region: CASSLGDRDIVGYTF. The DNA for the CDR3 is TGCGCCAGCAGCTTGGGGGACAGGGATATTGTTGGCTACACCTTC.

This clonotype was seen a handful of times. In DNA, the CDR3 is TGCGCCAGCAGCCAAGATAGCGGCACTTTGAACACTGAAGCTTTCTTT. Protein sequence: CASSQDSGTLNTEAFF. V gene TRBV4-3 combines with J gene TRBJ1-1, with unresolved D. Germline V gene lookup returns CDR1 LGHNA and CDR2 YSLEER. Deletions cut 0 bases from V and 0 bases from J, with 11 bases between. This CDR3 contains 16 residues.

The chain is built from TRBV11-2 and TRBJ1-6; 8 bases line up with TRBD1. This CDR3 is built from 16 residues. The germline CDR1 and CDR2 sequences are SGHAT and FQNNGV. Trimming removed 8 bases from V and 7 bases from J; junction bases left unmatched: 13. The CDR3 is CASSTPSGTGNSPLHF. The DNA of the CDR3 is TGTGCCAGCTCAACCCCCTCCGGGACAGGCAATTCACCCCTCCACTTT.